This T cell receptor beta chain was sequenced during a study of T cells in tuberculosis. Whole-study findings and limits: GMM-specific TCRs were nearer to active tuberculosis alpha repertoires, suggesting expansion.

TCRdb's copy holds only in-frame clones and misses some; the assay was immunoSEQ multiplex PCR. The sample lists 30,000 to 35,000 clones; under 95% were seen once. The germline CDR1 and CDR2 sequences are KGHSH and LQKENI. The CDR3 length is 14 residues. Deletions cut 6 bases from V and 0 bases from J, with 9 bases between. Sample time point: new active TB diagnosis, blood taken before or within 7 days of starting treatment. Each donor contributed 90,000 to 100,000 T cells on average, unsorted. With regard to this clone: The antigen remains undetermined.

The source was PBMCs, collected at tuberculosis diagnosis. The receptor's source is an adult with tuberculosis. Some clones in this sample may be carry-over from other donors' samples. The chain uses TRBV18 and TRBJ1-5, with no clear D. CDR3 amino acids: CASSKSHSNQPQHF. CDR3 nucleotide sequence: TGTGCCAGCTCCAAGAGCCATAGCAATCAGCCCCAGCATTTT.